Detailed here is one TCR beta chain. Antigen: not known. The data derive from a study of glioma-infiltrating T cells after dendritic cell vaccination. Study-level background: Autologous tumor lysate-pulsed dendritic cell vaccination was given between the early 2000s and the early 2010s. Autologous tumor lysate was loaded overnight onto monocyte-derived dendritic cells grown seven days with IL-4 and GM-CSF. Study outcomes and limitations: Patients with more pretreatment TILs had longer time to progression and survival.

Assay: immunoSEQ multiplex PCR; the TCRdb copy retains only in-frame clones and omits some. The sample lists about 32,000 clones, 85% to 95% occurring once. CDR3 size: 12 residues. Germline values: CDR1 SGHTA, CDR2 FQGNSA. V lost 5 bases to trimming and J lost 4 bases; unmatched junction nucleotides: 2. This sequence originates from a human donor with glioblastoma. The sequencing used blood, collected before dendritic cell vaccination. The V gene is TRBV7-2, the J gene TRBJ2-7, with 7 bases matching TRBD1. The CDR3 DNA sequence: TGTGCCAGCAGCATCAGGGGGTACGAGCAGTACTTC. The encoded protein is CASSIRGYEQYF.